This T cell receptor beta chain was captured by sequencing in a study of cytomegalovirus exposure and HLA in healthy donors. The overall study: HLA-typed donors were the source of about 85 million unique TCRs held in an early data release.

PCR used 60 Vbeta primers and 13 Jbeta primers. Libraries were prepared by immunoSEQ multiplex PCR; TCRdb keeps only in-frame clonotypes and omits some of them. The sample records about 59,000 clones, 83% being singletons. CDR1 and CDR2 from the germline V gene are SGDLS and YYNGEE. The CDR3 sequence is 13 residues long. V lost 3 bases, J lost 10 bases, and 5 bases stayed unmatched. Study-level results: Analysis was carried out at a later point, and it linked a missense DCLRE1C variant to TCR beta V- and J-gene trimming. Researchers reported in a later analysis that common viral pathogens appeared linked to several top clusters.

Notes on this clone: Its antigen is not known.

CMV serostatus data were not documented for this donor. The receptor's source is a human donor in good health. The rearrangement joins TRBV9 to TRBJ2-3, with 10 bases fitting TRBD1. The sample comprised PBMCs. The CDR3 bases are TGTGCCAGCAGCGGAGGACAGGGGGACCCGCAGTATTTT. This codes for CASSGGQGDPQYF.